These T cell receptor beta chains were read from a single sample in a study of T cells in Graves' hyperthyroidism and ophthalmopathy. Each CDR3 protein gets one entry after TCRdb re-called the multiplex PCR reads with MiXCR. The sample lists around 100,000 distinct CDR3 sequences; about half were seen once. The sequenced material came from blood. All receptors come from a man aged 40-50 years with Graves' hyperthyroidism. CDR3s include the opening cysteine and the closing phenylalanine or tryptophan. The order of the fields is clone size, J gene, D gene, V gene, CDR3 length, CDR3 protein, CDR3 DNA. A D gene is named only where the DNA matches it firmly. The size entry is marked missing in some rows and otherwise reads once, few, many or a size class.

clone size: many
J gene: TRBJ2-1
D gene: TRBD2
V gene: TRBV5-6
CDR3 length: 15
CDR3 protein: CASSTLAGGYNEQFF
CDR3 DNA: TGTGCCAGCAGCACCCTAGCGGGGGGCTACAATGAGCAGTTCTTC

clone size: many
J gene: TRBJ2-3
D gene: .
V gene: TRBV6-5
CDR3 length: 14
CDR3 protein: CASSRGVGTDTQYF
CDR3 DNA: TGTGCCAGCAGTAGAGGGGTTGGAACAGATACGCAGTATTTT

clone size: .
J gene: TRBJ2-7
D gene: TRBD2
V gene: TRBV9
CDR3 length: 15
CDR3 protein: CASSVAILAGDEQYF
CDR3 DNA: TGTGCCAGCAGCGTAGCAATTCTAGCGGGGGACGAGCAGTACTTC

clone size: many
J gene: TRBJ2-4
D gene: .
V gene: TRBV5-1
CDR3 length: 17
CDR3 protein: CASSLGHSGAAKNIQYF
CDR3 DNA: TGCGCCAGCAGCCTCGGACACTCGGGCGCGGCCAAAAACATTCAGTACTTC

clone size: many
J gene: TRBJ1-2
D gene: .
V gene: TRBV28
CDR3 length: 13
CDR3 protein: CASSQGGRGGYTF
CDR3 DNA: TGTGCCAGCAGTCAAGGGGGGCGCGGAGGCTACACCTTC

clone size: once
J gene: TRBJ1-1
D gene: .
V gene: TRBV20-1
CDR3 length: 13
CDR3 protein: CSASLGGCLEAFF
CDR3 DNA: TGCAGTGCTAGTCTCGGGGGGTGCCTGGAAGCTTTCTTT

clone size: .
J gene: TRBJ2-2
D gene: .
V gene: TRBV25-1
CDR3 length: 15
CDR3 protein: CASSEGLLDTGELFF
CDR3 DNA: TGTGCCAGCAGTGAGGGGCTTCTGGACACCGGGGAGCTATTTTTT

clone size: .
J gene: TRBJ2-7
D gene: TRBD1
V gene: TRBV11-3
CDR3 length: 15
CDR3 protein: CASSSTGTGNYEQYF
CDR3 DNA: TGTGCCAGCAGCTCCACCGGGACAGGAAATTACGAGCAGTACTTC

clone size: many
J gene: TRBJ2-3
D gene: .
V gene: TRBV5-6
CDR3 length: 12
CDR3 protein: CASSPSTDTQYF
CDR3 DNA: TGTGCCAGCAGTCCTTCCACAGATACGCAGTATTTT

clone size: .
J gene: TRBJ2-2
D gene: TRBD2
V gene: TRBV9
CDR3 length: 15
CDR3 protein: CASSRLAGNTGELVF
CDR3 DNA: TGTGCCAGCAGTCGACTAGCGGGGAACACCGGGGAGCTGGTTTTT

clone size: many
J gene: TRBJ2-1
D gene: .
V gene: TRBV11-3
CDR3 length: 11
CDR3 protein: CASSLEHEQFF
CDR3 DNA: TGTGCCAGCAGCTTAGAACATGAGCAGTTCTTC

clone size: few
J gene: TRBJ1-2
D gene: .
V gene: TRBV5-6
CDR3 length: 18
CDR3 protein: CASSAAAKGFIVNYGYTF
CDR3 DNA: TGTGCCAGCAGCGCTGCGGCCAAGGGGTTTATAGTAAACTATGGCTACACCTTC

clone size: .
J gene: TRBJ2-2
D gene: TRBD2
V gene: TRBV7-2
CDR3 length: 17
CDR3 protein: CASSPPGLAGGPQELFF
CDR3 DNA: TGTGCCAGCAGCCCACCGGGACTAGCGGGGGGGCCACAGGAGCTGTTTTTT

clone size: .
J gene: TRBJ2-1
D gene: TRBD1
V gene: TRBV12-3/TRBV12-4
CDR3 length: 12
CDR3 protein: CASRDRGGQQFF
CDR3 DNA: TGTGCCAGCAGGGACAGGGGAGGTCAGCAGTTCTTC

clone size: few
J gene: TRBJ2-3
D gene: .
V gene: TRBV7-9
CDR3 length: 14
CDR3 protein: CASSLGRAAYTQYF
CDR3 DNA: TGTGCCAGCAGCTTAGGGAGGGCCGCTTATACGCAGTATTTT

clone size: .
J gene: TRBJ1-2
D gene: .
V gene: TRBV20-1
CDR3 length: 12
CDR3 protein: CSASERDYGYTF
CDR3 DNA: TGCAGTGCTAGTGAACGGGACTATGGCTACACCTTC

clone size: many
J gene: TRBJ1-5
D gene: TRBD1
V gene: TRBV2
CDR3 length: 15
CDR3 protein: CASSDHRGRNQPQHF
CDR3 DNA: TGTGCCAGTAGCGACCACAGGGGACGCAATCAGCCCCAGCATTTT

clone size: many
J gene: TRBJ1-4
D gene: TRBD1
V gene: TRBV12-3/TRBV12-4
CDR3 length: 15
CDR3 protein: CASSLGDSRKEKLFF
CDR3 DNA: TGTGCCAGCAGTTTAGGGGACAGCCGCAAGGAAAAACTGTTTTTT

clone size: many
J gene: TRBJ2-1
D gene: .
V gene: TRBV9
CDR3 length: 15
CDR3 protein: CASSPRDAPYNEQFF
CDR3 DNA: TGTGCCAGCAGCCCCCGGGACGCACCCTACAATGAGCAGTTCTTC

clone size: .
J gene: TRBJ2-7
D gene: .
V gene: TRBV7-8
CDR3 length: 13
CDR3 protein: CANSPGPVYEQYF
CDR3 DNA: TGTGCCAACAGTCCGGGGCCTGTCTACGAGCAGTACTTC

clone size: medium-sized
J gene: TRBJ2-3
D gene: TRBD2
V gene: TRBV24-1
CDR3 length: 15
CDR3 protein: CATSDPSGGTDTQYF
CDR3 DNA: TGTGCCACCAGTGACCCTAGCGGGGGTACAGATACGCAGTATTTT

clone size: many
J gene: TRBJ1-1
D gene: .
V gene: TRBV5-8
CDR3 length: 16
CDR3 protein: CASSLGSPIKNTEAFF
CDR3 DNA: TGTGCCAGCAGCTTGGGATCTCCTATTAAGAACACTGAAGCTTTCTTT

clone size: many
J gene: TRBJ1-3
D gene: .
V gene: TRBV7-8
CDR3 length: 15
CDR3 protein: CASSLQGLAGNTIYF
CDR3 DNA: TGTGCCAGCAGCTTACAGGGACTCGCTGGAAACACCATATATTTT

clone size: .
J gene: TRBJ2-7
D gene: TRBD1
V gene: TRBV25-1
CDR3 length: 15
CDR3 protein: CASSDHRDSSYEQYF
CDR3 DNA: TGTGCCAGCAGTGATCACCGGGACAGCTCCTACGAGCAGTACTTC

clone size: .
J gene: TRBJ2-2
D gene: TRBD2
V gene: TRBV30
CDR3 length: 11
CDR3 protein: CATTGGGELFF
CDR3 DNA: TGTGCCACCACGGGGGGCGGGGAGCTGTTTTTT

clone size: many
J gene: TRBJ2-1
D gene: TRBD2
V gene: TRBV9
CDR3 length: 16
CDR3 protein: CASSVTSGSSYNEQFF
CDR3 DNA: TGTGCCAGCAGCGTAACCAGCGGGAGCTCCTACAATGAGCAGTTCTTC

clone size: few
J gene: TRBJ2-4
D gene: TRBD1
V gene: TRBV6-5
CDR3 length: 16
CDR3 protein: CASSPGQGAAKNIQYF
CDR3 DNA: TGTGCCAGCAGTCCAGGACAGGGGGCGGCCAAAAACATTCAGTACTTC

clone size: once
J gene: TRBJ2-1
D gene: TRBD2
V gene: TRBV10-1
CDR3 length: 16
CDR3 protein: CASSGPSGRGNNEQFF
CDR3 DNA: TGCGCCAGCAGTGGCCCCAGCGGGAGAGGCAACAATGAGCAGTTCTTC

clone size: .
J gene: TRBJ2-3
D gene: .
V gene: TRBV10-3
CDR3 length: 11
CDR3 protein: CATSEFGTQYF
CDR3 DNA: TGTGCCACCAGTGAATTTGGTACGCAGTATTTT

clone size: many
J gene: TRBJ2-2
D gene: TRBD1
V gene: TRBV7-9
CDR3 length: 13
CDR3 protein: CASSRQGIGELFF
CDR3 DNA: TGTGCCAGCAGCCGACAGGGAATCGGGGAGCTGTTTTTT

clone size: .
J gene: TRBJ2-2
D gene: .
V gene: TRBV2
CDR3 length: 12
CDR3 protein: CASRREDGELFF
CDR3 DNA: TGTGCCAGCAGGAGGGAAGACGGGGAGCTGTTTTTT

clone size: many
J gene: TRBJ2-3
D gene: TRBD2
V gene: TRBV7-6
CDR3 length: 19
CDR3 protein: CASSLGVAGVDRITDTQYF
CDR3 DNA: TGTGCCAGCAGCTTAGGGGTAGCGGGAGTCGATCGGATAACAGATACGCAGTATTTT

clone size: few
J gene: TRBJ2-5
D gene: TRBD2
V gene: TRBV6-5
CDR3 length: 14
CDR3 protein: CASKVSGRKETQYF
CDR3 DNA: TGTGCCAGCAAAGTCAGCGGGAGGAAAGAGACCCAGTACTTC

clone size: many
J gene: TRBJ1-1
D gene: .
V gene: TRBV11-2
CDR3 length: 15
CDR3 protein: CASSFQERAASGAFF
CDR3 DNA: TGTGCCAGCAGCTTCCAAGAGCGGGCAGCCTCCGGAGCTTTCTTT

clone size: many
J gene: TRBJ1-1
D gene: .
V gene: TRBV12-3/TRBV12-4
CDR3 length: 12
CDR3 protein: CASSLGQGGAFF
CDR3 DNA: TGTGCCAGCAGTTTAGGGCAGGGTGGAGCTTTCTTT

clone size: .
J gene: TRBJ2-5
D gene: .
V gene: TRBV28
CDR3 length: 13
CDR3 protein: CASPLQGLETQYF
CDR3 DNA: TGTGCCAGTCCACTACAGGGTCTTGAGACCCAGTACTTC

clone size: many
J gene: TRBJ1-6
D gene: TRBD1
V gene: TRBV6-2/TRBV6-3
CDR3 length: 14
CDR3 protein: CASSGGGGGSPLHF
CDR3 DNA: TGTGCCAGCAGCGGGGGAGGGGGCGGATCACCCCTCCACTTT

clone size: .
J gene: TRBJ2-1
D gene: TRBD1
V gene: TRBV7-2
CDR3 length: 15
CDR3 protein: CASSQQGASYNGQFF
CDR3 DNA: TGTGCCAGCAGCCAACAGGGGGCCTCCTACAATGGGCAGTTCTTC